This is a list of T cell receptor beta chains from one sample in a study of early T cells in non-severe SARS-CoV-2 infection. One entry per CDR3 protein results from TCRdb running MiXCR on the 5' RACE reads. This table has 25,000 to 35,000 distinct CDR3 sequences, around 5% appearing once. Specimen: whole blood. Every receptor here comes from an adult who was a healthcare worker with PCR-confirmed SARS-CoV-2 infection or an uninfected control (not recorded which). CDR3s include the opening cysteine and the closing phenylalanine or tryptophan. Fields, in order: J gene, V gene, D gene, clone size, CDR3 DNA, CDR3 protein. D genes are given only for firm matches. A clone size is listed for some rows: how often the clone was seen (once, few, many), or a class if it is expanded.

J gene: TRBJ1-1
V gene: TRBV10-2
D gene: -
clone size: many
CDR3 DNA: TGCGCCAGCAGTGAGTCGGGCCCGCGAACTGAAGCTTTCTTT
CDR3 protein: CASSESGPRTEAFF

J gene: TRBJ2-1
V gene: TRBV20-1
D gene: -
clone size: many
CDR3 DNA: TGCAGTGCAAACAGACTGGGAAATGCTGACTACAATGAGCAGTTCTTC
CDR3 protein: CSANRLGNADYNEQFF

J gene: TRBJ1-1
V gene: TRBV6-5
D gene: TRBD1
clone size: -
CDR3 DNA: TGTGCCAGTCGGACAGGGAACACTGAAGCTTTCTTT
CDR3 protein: CASRTGNTEAFF

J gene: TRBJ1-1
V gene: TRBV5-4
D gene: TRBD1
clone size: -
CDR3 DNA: TGTGCCAGCAGCTTGGGCCGGGACAGGCTGAACACTGAAGCTTTCTTT
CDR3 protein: CASSLGRDRLNTEAFF

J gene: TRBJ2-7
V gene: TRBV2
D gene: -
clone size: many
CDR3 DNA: TGTGCCAGCAGCTACTCCTCCTACGAGCAGTACTTC
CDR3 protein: CASSYSSYEQYF

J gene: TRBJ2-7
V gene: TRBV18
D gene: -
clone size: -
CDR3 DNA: TGTGCCAGCACCTTATTCACCGGCGGGACCCACTACGAGCAGTACTTC
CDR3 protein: CASTLFTGGTHYEQYF

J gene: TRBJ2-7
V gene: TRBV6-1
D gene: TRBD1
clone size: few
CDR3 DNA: TGTGCCAGCAGTGAAGCCGGACCCGGGACAGGTGGCTACGAGCAGTACTTC
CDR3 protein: CASSEAGPGTGGYEQYF

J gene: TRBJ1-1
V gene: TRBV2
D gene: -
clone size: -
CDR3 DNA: TGTGCCAGCACTTCCGTGAAGGGGAGGAAGGCTAACACTGAAGCTTTCTTT
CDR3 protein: CASTSVKGRKANTEAFF

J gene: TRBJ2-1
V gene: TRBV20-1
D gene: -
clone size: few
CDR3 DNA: TGCAGTGCTAGAGCCCGACTAGTGGGAAACAATGAGCAGTTCTTC
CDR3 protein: CSARARLVGNNEQFF

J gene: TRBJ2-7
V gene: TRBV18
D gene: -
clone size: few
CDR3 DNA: TGTGCCAGCTCACTCCAGGGTGGGTACGAGCAGTACTTC
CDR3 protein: CASSLQGGYEQYF

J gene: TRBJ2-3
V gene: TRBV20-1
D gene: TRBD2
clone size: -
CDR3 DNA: TGCAGTTCTAGAGATGAGGGACAGGGGACTAGCGGGATCGACACAGATACGCAGTATTTT
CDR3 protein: CSSRDEGQGTSGIDTDTQYF

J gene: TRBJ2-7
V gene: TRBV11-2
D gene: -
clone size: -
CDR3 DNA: TGTGCCAGCAGCCTCGGGACGAGCTCCTACGAGCAGTACTTC
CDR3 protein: CASSLGTSSYEQYF

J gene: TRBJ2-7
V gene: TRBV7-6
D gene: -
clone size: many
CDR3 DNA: TGTGCCAGCAGCTTAAGGTGGGATACCGAAAGCTACGAGCAGTACTTC
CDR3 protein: CASSLRWDTESYEQYF

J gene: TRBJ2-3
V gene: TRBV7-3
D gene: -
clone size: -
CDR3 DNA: TGTGCCAGCAGCCCTACAGATGGTACGCAGTATTTT
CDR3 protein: CASSPTDGTQYF

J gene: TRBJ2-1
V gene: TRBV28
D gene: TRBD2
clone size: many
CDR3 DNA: TGTGCCAGCAGTTTGCTTTTCGGGGGGTACAATGAGCAGTTCTTC
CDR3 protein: CASSLLFGGYNEQFF

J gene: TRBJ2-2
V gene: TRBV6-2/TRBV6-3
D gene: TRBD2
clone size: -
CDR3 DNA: TGTGCCAGCACCTTAAGGGGTCTAGCGGGAGTTCCCGGGGAGCTGTTTTTT
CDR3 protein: CASTLRGLAGVPGELFF

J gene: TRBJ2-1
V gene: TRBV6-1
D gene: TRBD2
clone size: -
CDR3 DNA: TGTGCCAGCAGTGCGAGGACTAGGGACAATGAGCAGTTCTTC
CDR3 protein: CASSARTRDNEQFF

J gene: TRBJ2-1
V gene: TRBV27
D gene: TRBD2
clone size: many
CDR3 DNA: TGTGCCAGCAGTTTAAGGATGTGGGTAGGGCTAGCGGGAGGGGTTGATGAGCAGTTCTTC
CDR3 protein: CASSLRMWVGLAGGVDEQFF